Here is one T cell receptor beta chain with its context. Its antigen is still unknown. The junction departs from germline at one end; a sequencing error may be responsible. Other nucleotide sequences from this sample produce the same CDR3. Primers: 60 Vbeta forward and 13 Jbeta reverse. TCRdb keeps only in-frame clones here, not all; method: immunoSEQ multiplex PCR. The sample consists of about 120,000 clones, approximately 72% of them appearing once. This CDR3 contains 15 residues. Germline V lookup: CDR1 SEHNR, CDR2 FQNEAQ (reference sequence). The data were taken from a study of cytomegalovirus exposure and HLA in healthy donors. Findings of the study overall: V- and J-gene trimming of TCR beta was linked (in a later analysis) to a missense DCLRE1C variant.

The sequenced sample consisted of PBMCs. The sequence was obtained from a man in his 60s in good health and CMV-seropositive. The chain recombines TRBV7-9 with TRBJ2-3; D may be TRBD1 (6 bases). In nucleotides, the CDR3 is TGTGCTAGCATCCAGACAGGCGACAGCACAGATACGCAGTATTTT. Encoded protein: CASIQTGDSTDTQYF.